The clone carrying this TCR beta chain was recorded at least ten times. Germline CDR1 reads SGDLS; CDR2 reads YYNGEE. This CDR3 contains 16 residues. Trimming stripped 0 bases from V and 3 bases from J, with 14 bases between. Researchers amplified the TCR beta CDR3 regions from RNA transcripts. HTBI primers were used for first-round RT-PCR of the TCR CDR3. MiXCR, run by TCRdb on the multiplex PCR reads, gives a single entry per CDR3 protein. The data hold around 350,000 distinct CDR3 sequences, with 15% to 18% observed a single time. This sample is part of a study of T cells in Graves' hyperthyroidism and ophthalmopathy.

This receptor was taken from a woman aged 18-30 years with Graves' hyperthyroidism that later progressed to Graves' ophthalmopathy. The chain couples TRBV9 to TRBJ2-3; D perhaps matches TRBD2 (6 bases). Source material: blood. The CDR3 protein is CASSVGSGRRTDTQYF. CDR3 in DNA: TGTGCCAGCAGCGTAGGATCAGGGAGGAGGACAGATACGCAGTATTTT.